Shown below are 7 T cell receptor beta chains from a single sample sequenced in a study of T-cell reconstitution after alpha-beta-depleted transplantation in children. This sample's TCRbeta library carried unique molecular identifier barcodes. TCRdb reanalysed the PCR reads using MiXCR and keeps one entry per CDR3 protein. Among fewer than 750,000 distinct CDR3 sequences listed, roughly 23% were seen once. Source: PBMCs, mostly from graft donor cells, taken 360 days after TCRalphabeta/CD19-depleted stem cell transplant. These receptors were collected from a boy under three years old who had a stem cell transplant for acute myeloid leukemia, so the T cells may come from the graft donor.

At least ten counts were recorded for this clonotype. The CDR3 DNA is TGTGCCAGCAGTTTAGTTCACAAGGGGGGGACCCAGTACTTC. It translates to CASSLVHKGGTQYF. This sequence joins TRBV12-3 or TRBV12-4 and TRBJ2-5; D possibly uses TRBD1 or TRBD2 (6 bases each). V lost 1 base and J lost 7, with 13 bases in between. This CDR3 region has 14 residues.

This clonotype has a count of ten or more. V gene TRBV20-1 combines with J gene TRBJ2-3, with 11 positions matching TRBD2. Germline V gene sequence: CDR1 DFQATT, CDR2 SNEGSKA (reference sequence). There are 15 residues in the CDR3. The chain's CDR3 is CSTSTSGGRTDTQYF. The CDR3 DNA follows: TGCAGCACCTCTACTAGCGGGGGCCGCACAGATACGCAGTATTTT.

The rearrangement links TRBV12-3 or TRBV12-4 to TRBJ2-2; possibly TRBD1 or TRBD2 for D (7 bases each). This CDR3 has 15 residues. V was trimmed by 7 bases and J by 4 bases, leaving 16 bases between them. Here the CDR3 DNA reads TGTGCCAGCAATACTCAGGGGGGGCCCACCGGGGAGCTGTTTTTT. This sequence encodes CASNTQGGPTGELFF.

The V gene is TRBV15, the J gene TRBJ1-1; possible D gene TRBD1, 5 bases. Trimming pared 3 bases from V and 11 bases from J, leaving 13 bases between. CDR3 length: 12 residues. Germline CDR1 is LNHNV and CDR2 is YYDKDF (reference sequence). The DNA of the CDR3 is TGTGCCACCAGCAGGTCCGGCAGGGAGGCTTTCTTT. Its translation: CATSRSGREAFF. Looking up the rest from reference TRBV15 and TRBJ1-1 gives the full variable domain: DAMVIQNPRYQVTQFGKPVTLSCSQTLNHNVMYWYQQKSSQAPKLLFHYYDKDFNNEADTPDNFQSRRPNTSFCFLDIRSPGLGDTAMYLCATSRSGREAFFGQGTRLTVV.

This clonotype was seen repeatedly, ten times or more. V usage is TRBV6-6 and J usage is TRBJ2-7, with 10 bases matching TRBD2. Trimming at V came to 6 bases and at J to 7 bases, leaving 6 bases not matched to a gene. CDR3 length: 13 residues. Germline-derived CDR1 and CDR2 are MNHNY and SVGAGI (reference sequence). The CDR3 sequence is CASSTGLAVEQYF. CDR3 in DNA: TGTGCCAGCAGCACAGGACTAGCGGTGGAGCAGTACTTC.

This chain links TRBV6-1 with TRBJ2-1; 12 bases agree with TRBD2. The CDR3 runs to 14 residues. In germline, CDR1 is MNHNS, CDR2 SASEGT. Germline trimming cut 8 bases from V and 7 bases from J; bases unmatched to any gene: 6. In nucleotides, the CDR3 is TGTGCCAGCCGGCTAGCGGGGGGGCGGAATGAGCAGTTCTTC. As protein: CASRLAGGRNEQFF.

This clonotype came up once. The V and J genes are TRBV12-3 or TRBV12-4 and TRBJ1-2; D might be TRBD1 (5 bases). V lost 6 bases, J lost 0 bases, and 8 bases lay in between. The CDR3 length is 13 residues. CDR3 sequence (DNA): TGTGCCAGCAGGAGGGGTTCTAACTATGGCTACACCTTC. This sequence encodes CASRRGSNYGYTF.